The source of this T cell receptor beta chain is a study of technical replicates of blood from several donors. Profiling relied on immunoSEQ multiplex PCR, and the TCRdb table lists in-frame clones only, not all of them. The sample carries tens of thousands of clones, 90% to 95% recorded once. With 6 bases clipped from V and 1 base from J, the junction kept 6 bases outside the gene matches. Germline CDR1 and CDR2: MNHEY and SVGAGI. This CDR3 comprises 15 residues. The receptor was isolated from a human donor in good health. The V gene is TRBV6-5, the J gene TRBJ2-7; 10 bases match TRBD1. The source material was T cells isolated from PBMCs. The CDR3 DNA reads TGTGCCAGCAGCTCACCGGGACAGGGGTCCTACGAGCAGTACTTC. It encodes CASSSPGQGSYEQYF.